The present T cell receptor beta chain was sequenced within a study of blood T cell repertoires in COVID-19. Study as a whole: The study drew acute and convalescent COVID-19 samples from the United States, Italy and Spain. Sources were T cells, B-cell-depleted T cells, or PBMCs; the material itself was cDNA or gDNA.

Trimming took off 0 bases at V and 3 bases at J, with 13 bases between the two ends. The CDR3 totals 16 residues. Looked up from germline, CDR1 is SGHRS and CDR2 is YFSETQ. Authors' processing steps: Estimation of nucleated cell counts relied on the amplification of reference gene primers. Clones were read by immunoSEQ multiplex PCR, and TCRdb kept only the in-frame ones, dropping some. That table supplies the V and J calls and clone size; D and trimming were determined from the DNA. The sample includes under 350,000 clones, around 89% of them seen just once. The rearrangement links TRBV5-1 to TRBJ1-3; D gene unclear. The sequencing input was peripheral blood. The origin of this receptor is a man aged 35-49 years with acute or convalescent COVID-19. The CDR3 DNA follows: TGCGCCAGCAGCTTGGTGGGCGCTCGGTATGGAAACACCATATATTTT. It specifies CASSLVGARYGNTIYF.